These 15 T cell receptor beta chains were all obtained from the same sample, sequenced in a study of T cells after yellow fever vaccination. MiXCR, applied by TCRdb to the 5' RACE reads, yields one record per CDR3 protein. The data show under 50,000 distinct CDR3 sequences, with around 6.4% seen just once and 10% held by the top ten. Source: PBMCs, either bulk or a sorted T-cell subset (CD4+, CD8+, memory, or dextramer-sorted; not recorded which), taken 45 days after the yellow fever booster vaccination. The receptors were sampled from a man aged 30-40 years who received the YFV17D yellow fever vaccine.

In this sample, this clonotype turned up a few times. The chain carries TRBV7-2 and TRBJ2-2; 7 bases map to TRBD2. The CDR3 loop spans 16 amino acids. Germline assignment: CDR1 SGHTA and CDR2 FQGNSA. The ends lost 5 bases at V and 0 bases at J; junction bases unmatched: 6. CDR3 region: CASSLLAETNTGELFF. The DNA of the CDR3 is TGTGCCAGCAGCCTCCTAGCGGAGACGAACACCGGGGAGCTGTTTTTT. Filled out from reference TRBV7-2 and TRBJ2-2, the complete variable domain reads GAGVSQSPSNKVTEKGKDVELRCDPISGHTALYWYRQSLGQGLEFLIYFQGNSAPDKSGLPSDRFSAERTGGSVSTLTIQRTQQEDSAVYLCASSLLAETNTGELFFGEGSRLTVL.

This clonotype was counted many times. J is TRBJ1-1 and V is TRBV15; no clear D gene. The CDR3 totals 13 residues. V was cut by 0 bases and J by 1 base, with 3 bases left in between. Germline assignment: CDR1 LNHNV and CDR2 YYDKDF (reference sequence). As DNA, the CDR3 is TGTGCCACCAGCAGAGACAGGAACACTGAAGCTTTCTTT. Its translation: CATSRDRNTEAFF.

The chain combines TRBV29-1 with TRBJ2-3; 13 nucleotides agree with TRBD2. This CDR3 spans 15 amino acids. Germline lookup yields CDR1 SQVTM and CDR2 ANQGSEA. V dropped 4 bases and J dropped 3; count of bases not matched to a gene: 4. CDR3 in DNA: TGCAGCGTTGCGGGGACTAGCGGGATAACAGATACGCAGTATTTT. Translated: CSVAGTSGITDTQYF.

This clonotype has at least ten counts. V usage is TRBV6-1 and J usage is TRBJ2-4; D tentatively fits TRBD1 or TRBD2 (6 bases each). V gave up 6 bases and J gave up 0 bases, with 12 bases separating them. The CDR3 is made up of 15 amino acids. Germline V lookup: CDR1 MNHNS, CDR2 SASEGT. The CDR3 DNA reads TGTGCCAGCAGCGAGGGGGGACTAGCCAAAAACATTCAGTACTTC. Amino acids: CASSEGGLAKNIQYF.

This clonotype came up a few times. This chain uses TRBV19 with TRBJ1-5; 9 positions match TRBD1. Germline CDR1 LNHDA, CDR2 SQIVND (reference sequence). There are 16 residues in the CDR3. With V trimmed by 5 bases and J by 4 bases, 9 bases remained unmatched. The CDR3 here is CASSHDGTGKNQPQHF. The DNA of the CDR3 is TGTGCCAGTAGTCACGACGGGACAGGGAAGAATCAGCCCCAGCATTTT.

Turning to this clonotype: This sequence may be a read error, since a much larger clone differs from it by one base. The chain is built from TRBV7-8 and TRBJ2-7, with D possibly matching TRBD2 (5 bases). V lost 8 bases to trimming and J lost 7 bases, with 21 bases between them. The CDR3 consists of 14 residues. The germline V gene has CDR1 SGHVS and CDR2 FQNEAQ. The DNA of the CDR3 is TGTGCCAGCGGCCTTCGGTCGGGGAGAGGAGAGCAGTACTTC. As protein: CASGLRSGRGEQYF.

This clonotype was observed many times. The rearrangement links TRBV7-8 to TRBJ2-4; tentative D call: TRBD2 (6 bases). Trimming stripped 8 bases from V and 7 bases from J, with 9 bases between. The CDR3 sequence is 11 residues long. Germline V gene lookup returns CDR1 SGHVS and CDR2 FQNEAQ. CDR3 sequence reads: CASGGINIQYF. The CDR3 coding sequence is TGTGCCAGCGGCGGGATCAACATTCAGTACTTC.

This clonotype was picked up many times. The DNA for the CDR3 is TGTGCCAGCAATATACAGGGTAGCACAGATACGCAGTATTTT. It is translated as CASNIQGSTDTQYF. This chain connects TRBV2 to TRBJ2-3, with D possibly TRBD1 on 6 matching bases. V dropped 7 bases and J dropped 0 bases, with 11 bases sitting between them. Looked up from germline, CDR1 is SNHLY and CDR2 is FYNNEI. This CDR3 is 14 amino acids long.

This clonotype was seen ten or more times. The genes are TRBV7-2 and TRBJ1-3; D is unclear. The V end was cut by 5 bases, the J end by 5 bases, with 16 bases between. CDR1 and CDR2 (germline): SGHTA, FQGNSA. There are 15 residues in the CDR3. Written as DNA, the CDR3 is TGTGCCAGCAGCCCGAGGGAGCAGCTACGAAACACCATATATTTT. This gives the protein CASSPREQLRNTIYF.

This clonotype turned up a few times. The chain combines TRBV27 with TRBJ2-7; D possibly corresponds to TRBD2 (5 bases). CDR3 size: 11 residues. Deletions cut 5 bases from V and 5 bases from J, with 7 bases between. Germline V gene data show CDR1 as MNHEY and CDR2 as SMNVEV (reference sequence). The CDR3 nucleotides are TGTGCCAGCAGTCTCGGGGACGAGCAGTACTTC. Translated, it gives CASSLGDEQYF.

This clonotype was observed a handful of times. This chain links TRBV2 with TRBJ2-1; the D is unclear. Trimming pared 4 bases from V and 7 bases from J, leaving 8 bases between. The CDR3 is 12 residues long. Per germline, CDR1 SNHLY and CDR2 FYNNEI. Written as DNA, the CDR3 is TGTGCCAGCAGTGGGGCAGCGAATGAGCAGTTCTTC. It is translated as CASSGAANEQFF.

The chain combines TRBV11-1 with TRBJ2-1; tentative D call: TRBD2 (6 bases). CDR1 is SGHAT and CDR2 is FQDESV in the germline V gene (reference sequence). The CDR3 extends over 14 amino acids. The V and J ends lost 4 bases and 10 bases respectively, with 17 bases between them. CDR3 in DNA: TGTGCCAGCAGCTCCCAGGGAGGCCTTAAGGAGCAGTTCTTC. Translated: CASSSQGGLKEQFF.

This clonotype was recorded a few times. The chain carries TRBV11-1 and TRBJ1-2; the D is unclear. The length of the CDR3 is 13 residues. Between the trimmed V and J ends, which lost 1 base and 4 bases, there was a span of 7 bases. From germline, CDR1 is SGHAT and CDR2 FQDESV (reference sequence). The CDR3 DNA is TGTGCCAGCAGCTTAGGTCCGTTCTATGGCTACACCTTC. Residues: CASSLGPFYGYTF. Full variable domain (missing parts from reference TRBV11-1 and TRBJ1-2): EAEVAQSPRYKITEKSQAVAFWCDPISGHATLYWYRQILGQGPELLVQFQDESVVDDSQLPKDRFSAERLKGVDSTLKIQPAELGDSAMYLCASSLGPFYGYTFGSGTRLTVV.

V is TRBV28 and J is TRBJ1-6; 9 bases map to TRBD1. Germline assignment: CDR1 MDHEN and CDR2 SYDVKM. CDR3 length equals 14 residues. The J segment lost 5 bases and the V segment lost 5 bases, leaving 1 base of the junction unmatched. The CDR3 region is CASSGTGNNSPLHF. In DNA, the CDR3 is TGTGCCAGCAGTGGGACAGGGAATAATTCACCCCTCCACTTT.

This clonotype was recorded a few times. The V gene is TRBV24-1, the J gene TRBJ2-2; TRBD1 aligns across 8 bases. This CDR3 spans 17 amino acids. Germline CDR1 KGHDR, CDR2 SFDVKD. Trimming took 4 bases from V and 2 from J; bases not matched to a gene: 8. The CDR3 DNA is TGTGCCACCAGTGAACCCGACGGACAGGGTAACACCGGGGAGCTGTTTTTT. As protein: CATSEPDGQGNTGELFF.